This is a list of T cell receptor beta chains from one sample in a study of identical twins. TCRdb re-called the 5' RACE reads with MiXCR, one entry per CDR3 protein. Of around 1.7 million distinct CDR3 sequences detected, about 31% appear once; the ten largest clones hold 0.25% to 0.3%. The sample taken for sequencing was cord blood. The receptors come from a newborn girl in good health. CDR3s include the opening cysteine and the closing phenylalanine or tryptophan. D genes are given only for firm matches. Some rows mark clone size as missing; the rest say once, few, many or name a class of expanded clone.

length	J	D	size	V	DNA	CDR3
17	TRBJ2-3	-	-	TRBV21-1	TGTGCCAGCAGCAAGTCCCGATGCGAGACTCGCACAGATACGCAGTATTTT	CASSKSRCETRTDTQYF
15	TRBJ1-5	-	many	TRBV28	TGTGCCAGCAGTCCACGACAGGCGGGCAATCAGCCCCAGCATTTT	CASSPRQAGNQPQHF
16	TRBJ2-1	TRBD2	few	TRBV2	TGTGCCAGCAGTGCGACTAGCGGGGGGGTATACAATGAGCAGTTCTTC	CASSATSGGVYNEQFF
14	TRBJ1-4	-	few	TRBV6-5	TGTGCCAGCAGTTACTCAGGGTTTGAGGAAAAACTGTTTTTT	CASSYSGFEEKLFF
15	TRBJ1-6	-	-	TRBV15	TGTGCCACCAGAGGGGGGGATCTCCCAAATTCACCCCTCCACTTT	CATRGGDLPNSPLHF
15	TRBJ2-1	TRBD2	many	TRBV6-5	TGTGCCAGCAGTTACTCGACTAGCGGCTACAATGAGCAGTTCTTC	CASSYSTSGYNEQFF
18	TRBJ2-4	TRBD2	few	TRBV14	TGTGCCAGCAGCCAAGTTGCGGGAGGAACCCTAGCCAAAAACATTCAGTACTTC	CASSQVAGGTLAKNIQYF
15	TRBJ2-7	-	-	TRBV5-1	TGCGCCAGCAGCTTGGCCGGCCAGGAATACAATGAGCAGTACTTC	CASSLAGQEYNEQYF
13	TRBJ2-7	TRBD1	-	TRBV19	TGTGCCAGTAAAGGGACAGGGTCCTACGAGCAGTACTTC	CASKGTGSYEQYF
12	TRBJ1-4	TRBD1	-	TRBV20-1	TGCATTACACAGGGGGCTAATGAAAAACTGTTTTTT	CITQGANEKLFF
14	TRBJ2-7	TRBD1	few	TRBV7-2	TGTGCCAGCAGCTTAGTCTACAGGGGGGACGAGCAGTACTTC	CASSLVYRGDEQYF
14	TRBJ2-7	-	few	TRBV5-1	TGCGCCAGCAGCTGGGCGGGGATTACCTACGAGCAGTACTTC	CASSWAGITYEQYF
12	TRBJ2-5	-	many	TRBV29-1	TGCAGCGTTGAAGATCGGGGAGAGACCCAGTACTTC	CSVEDRGETQYF
11	TRBJ2-5	-	-	TRBV11-2	TGTGCCAGCAGCCCCGCCCTTAAGCAGTACTTC	CASSPALKQYF
15	TRBJ2-7	-	few	TRBV6-5	TGTGCCAGCAGAAACCCCCGGGTATTGGGGTACGAGCAGTACTTC	CASRNPRVLGYEQYF
17	TRBJ2-1	TRBD2	-	TRBV6-1	TGTGCCAGCAGTGAAGGAGGCGGGGGATACTCCTACAATGAGCAGTTCTTC	CASSEGGGGYSYNEQFF
12	TRBJ2-3	-	-	TRBV7-9	TGTGCCAGCATGAGTTTAGGTGATACGCAGTATTTT	CASMSLGDTQYF
15	TRBJ2-1	-	few	TRBV24-1	TGTGCCACCAGTAATTCGCGCTATTCCTACAATGAGCAGTTCTTC	CATSNSRYSYNEQFF
14	TRBJ2-7	TRBD2	-	TRBV20-1	TGCAGTGCTCTTAGCGGGAGTAGGGCGTACGAGCAGTACTTC	CSALSGSRAYEQYF
16	TRBJ2-1	TRBD2	few	TRBV5-1	TGCGCCAGCAGCTCGACTAGCGGCCGCTCCTACAATGAGCAGTTCTTC	CASSSTSGRSYNEQFF
14	TRBJ1-2	-	few	TRBV20-1	TGCAGTGCTAACCGGGACCTAGCTAACTATGGCTACACCTTC	CSANRDLANYGYTF